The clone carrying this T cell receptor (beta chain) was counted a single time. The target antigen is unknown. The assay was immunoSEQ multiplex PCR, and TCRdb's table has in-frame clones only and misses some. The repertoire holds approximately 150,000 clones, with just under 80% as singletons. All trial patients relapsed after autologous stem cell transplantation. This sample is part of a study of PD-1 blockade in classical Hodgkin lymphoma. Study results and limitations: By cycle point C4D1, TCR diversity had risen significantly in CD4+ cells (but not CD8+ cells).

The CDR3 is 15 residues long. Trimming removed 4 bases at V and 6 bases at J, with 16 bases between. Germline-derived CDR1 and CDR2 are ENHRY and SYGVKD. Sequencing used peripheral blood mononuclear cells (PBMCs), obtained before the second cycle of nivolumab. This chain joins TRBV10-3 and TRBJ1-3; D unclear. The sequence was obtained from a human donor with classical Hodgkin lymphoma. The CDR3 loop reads CAISGSRNPVNTIYF. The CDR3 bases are TGTGCCATCAGTGGTAGCAGGAACCCAGTAAACACCATATATTTT.